This TCR beta chain came from a study of response to subunit inactivated influenza vaccine. Findings of the study overall: It was suggested by the authors that few new T cells are recruited by each seasonal influenza vaccination.

This clonotype was detected ten times or more. Antigen: not known. Trimming removed 0 bases from V and 9 bases from J, with 11 bases in between. Germline V gene data show CDR1 as MNHEY and CDR2 as SVGEGT. CDR3 size: 13 residues. Each CDR3 protein gets one entry after TCRdb re-called the RT-PCR reads with MiXCR. The table has hundreds of thousands of distinct CDR3 sequences, 16% seen once. This specimen consisted of CD4+ T cells sorted from PBMCs, obtained less than 30 months after vaccination. The chain employs TRBV6-2 or TRBV6-3 and TRBJ1-1, with D possibly TRBD1 on 6 matching bases. This TCR derives from a man aged 50 to 75 who received an inactivated influenza vaccine. CDR3 sequence reads: CASSYSTGAQAFF. In DNA, the CDR3 is TGTGCCAGCAGTTACTCGACGGGGGCTCAAGCTTTCTTT.